This TCR beta chain was identified in a study of T cells after yellow fever vaccination. MiXCR was run by TCRdb on the 5' RACE reads, yielding one entry per CDR3 protein. The table has 500,000 to 650,000 distinct CDR3 sequences, roughly 14% seen once; the top ten hold about 14%. This sample comprised PBMCs, obtained on the day of the yellow fever booster vaccination. The sequence was collected from a man aged 25-45 years who received the YFV17D yellow fever vaccine.

The CDR3 protein is CSVGQWEEEGYEQYF. Here the CDR3 DNA reads TGCAGCGTTGGCCAATGGGAGGAGGAAGGCTACGAGCAGTACTTC. The chain couples TRBV29-1 to TRBJ2-7; D might be TRBD2 (6 bases). The V end was cut by 4 bases, the J end by 3 bases, with 19 bases between. Germline CDR1 reads SQVTM; CDR2 reads ANQGSEA. This CDR3 has 15 residues.